Listed here are 21 T cell receptor beta chains from one sample, sequenced in a study of technical replicates of blood from several donors. Repertoires were generated with immunoSEQ multiplex PCR, while TCRdb's copy carries only in-frame clones and drops some. The sample has more than 65,000 clones, 95% to 97% seen once. The sample consisted of T cells isolated from PBMCs. The receptors originated from a human donor in good health.

The chain joins TRBV10-3 to TRBJ2-7; 14 bases map to TRBD2. This CDR3 contains 15 residues. Trimming cost V 0 bases and J 7 bases; bases outside gene matches: 2. The germline V gene encodes CDR1 ENHRY and CDR2 SYGVKD. CDR3 residues: CAISESGLAGEEQYF. In DNA form, the CDR3 reads TGTGCCATCAGTGAGTCGGGACTAGCGGGAGAGGAGCAGTACTTC.

This clone was recorded once. The chain combines TRBV12-5 with TRBJ1-5; 8 positions agree with TRBD1. Germline assignment: CDR1 LGHNT and CDR2 FRNRAP. The V gene end was trimmed by 6 bases and the J gene end by 1 base; junction bases not matched to a gene: 5. The CDR3 loop spans 15 amino acids. Here the CDR3 DNA reads TGTGCTAGTGGCTGGGGACAGGCGAGCAATCAGCCCCAGCATTTT. It translates to CASGWGQASNQPQHF. Using reference TRBV12-5 and TRBJ1-5 for the parts outside the CDR3, the full variable domain is DARVTQTPRHKVTEMGQEVTMRCQPILGHNTVFWYRQTMMQGLELLAYFRNRAPLDDSGMPKDRFSAEMPDATLATLKIQPSEPRDSAVYFCASGWGQASNQPQHFGDGTRLSIL.

The chain links TRBV19 to TRBJ1-2, with unresolved D. CDR3 length: 14 amino acids. Trimming pared 3 bases from V and 0 bases from J, leaving 8 bases between. From germline, CDR1 is LNHDA and CDR2 SQIVND (reference sequence). CDR3 in DNA: TGTGCCAGTAGTATTCTAGGAGCTAACTATGGCTACACCTTC. Amino acid sequence: CASSILGANYGYTF.

The rearrangement links TRBV28 to TRBJ1-1; no firm D call. The CDR3 length is 13 residues. In germline, CDR1 is MDHEN, CDR2 SYDVKM. Trimming pared 3 bases from V and 4 bases from J, leaving 9 bases between. This CDR3 reads CASSFAGSTEAFF. The DNA of the CDR3 is TGTGCCAGCAGTTTTGCAGGCTCCACTGAAGCTTTCTTT.

J is TRBJ2-3 and V is TRBV5-1; TRBD2 matches 9 bases. Trimming at V came to 5 bases and at J to 8 bases, leaving 6 bases not matched to a gene. The CDR3 is made up of 13 amino acids. The germline V gene has CDR1 SGHRS and CDR2 YFSETQ. The CDR3 sequence is CASSLAGRGTQYF. The CDR3 DNA follows: TGCGCCAGCAGTCTAGCGGGAAGGGGTACGCAGTATTTT.

This chain joins TRBV11-3 and TRBJ1-5; no definite D call. There are 13 residues in the CDR3. Germline V gives CDR1 SGHNT, CDR2 YENEEA. V was shortened by 5 bases and J by 12 bases, with 17 bases between the two germline ends. In DNA, the CDR3 is TGTGCCAGCAGCCCTCGAGACTTTCATGACCAGCATTTT. Protein: CASSPRDFHDQHF. Combining the CDR3 with reference TRBV11-3 and TRBJ1-5 gives the whole variable domain EAGVVQSPRYKIIEKKQPVAFWCNPISGHNTLYWYLQNLGQGPELLIRYENEEAVDDSQLPKDRFSAERLKGVDSTLKIQPAELGDSAVYLCASSPRDFHDQHFGDGTRLSIL.

The CDR3, as DNA: TGCGCCAGCAGGGGACAGGGTCTTTACTACGAGCAGTACTTC. Its protein product is CASRGQGLYYEQYF. V is TRBV10-2 and J is TRBJ2-7, with 9 bases identical to TRBD1. With 6 bases clipped from V and 3 bases from J, the junction kept 6 bases outside the gene matches. The CDR3 spans 14 residues. Germline CDR1 WSHSY, CDR2 SAAADI.

The CDR3 sequence is CASSRLAGGDTGELFF. In DNA, the CDR3 is TGTGCCAGCAGCCGCTTAGCGGGAGGAGACACCGGGGAGCTGTTTTTT. The rearrangement uses TRBV7-3 and TRBJ2-2; 10 positions agree with TRBD2. The CDR3 has 16 residues. V was pared by 5 bases and J by 3 bases, with 6 bases of the junction left unmatched. Germline CDR1 SGHTA, CDR2 FQGTGA. The variable domain in full, with the rest retrieved from reference TRBV7-3 and TRBJ2-2, is GAGVSQTPSNKVTEKGKYVELRCDPISGHTALYWYRQSLGQGPEFLIYFQGTGAADDSGLPNDRFFAVRPEGSVSTLKIQRTERGDSAVYLCASSRLAGGDTGELFFGEGSRLTVL.

V usage is TRBV11-3 and J usage is TRBJ1-2; a possible D gene is TRBD1 (5 bases). CDR1 is SGHNT and CDR2 is YENEEA in the germline V gene. This CDR3 contains 13 residues. Trimming removed 5 bases from V and 4 bases from J, with 11 bases in between. CDR3 nucleotides: TGTGCCAGCAGCCAGCAGGGTGGCTATGGCTACACCTTC. Its protein product is CASSQQGGYGYTF.

The rearrangement joins TRBV5-6 to TRBJ1-4, with 9 bases lining up with TRBD1. The CDR3 is 17 residues long. J gave up 3 bases and V 3 bases, and 9 bases lay outside the gene matches. Germline-derived CDR1 and CDR2 are SGHDT and YYEEEE. DNA of the CDR3: TGTGCCAGCAGCTCCCTTACAGGGGGCAAAGCTAATGAAAAACTGTTTTTT. Translating it yields CASSSLTGGKANEKLFF. Looking up the rest from reference TRBV5-6 and TRBJ1-4 gives the full variable domain: DAGVTQSPTHLIKTRGQQVTLRCSPKSGHDTVSWYQQALGQGPQFIFQYYEEEERQRGNFPDRFSGHQFPNYSSELNVNALLLGDSALYLCASSSLTGGKANEKLFFGSGTQLSVL.

The chain is built from TRBV28 and TRBJ2-7; 9 bases fit TRBD2. The CDR3 extends over 15 amino acids. J was trimmed by 4 bases and V by 3 bases; bases with no gene match: 7. Germline lookup yields CDR1 MDHEN and CDR2 SYDVKM. CDR3 sequence: CASSLLAGVDYEQYF. The CDR3 region has the DNA TGTGCCAGCAGTTTGTTAGCGGGAGTCGATTACGAGCAGTACTTC.

The genes are TRBV5-8 and TRBJ2-7; D gene uncertain. The germline V gene encodes CDR1 SGHTS and CDR2 YDEGEE. Trimming cost V 8 bases and J 3 bases, with 12 bases left between them. The CDR3 has 12 residues. The CDR3 reads CASFLTDYEQYF. The CDR3 DNA is TGTGCCAGTTTTCTGACTGACTACGAGCAGTACTTC.

The chain is built from TRBV7-9 and TRBJ2-7; 10 bases fit TRBD1. The J segment lost 3 bases and the V segment lost 4 bases, leaving 3 bases of the junction unmatched. The CDR3 runs to 14 residues. CDR1 and CDR2 (germline): SEHNR, FQNEAQ (reference sequence). CDR3 sequence (DNA): TGTGCCAGCAGCTGGGGACAGGGGTTCTACGAGCAGTACTTC. This translates into CASSWGQGFYEQYF.

The chain couples TRBV19 to TRBJ2-1, with D unresolved. Germline V CDR1 and CDR2: LNHDA, SQIVND (reference sequence). This CDR3 is built from 11 residues. V was pared by 7 bases and J by 4 bases, with 5 bases between. CDR3 bases: TGTGCCAGTATTCAATACAATGAGCAGTTCTTC. It is translated as CASIQYNEQFF.

This chain joins TRBV7-2 and TRBJ1-5; D is undetermined. V was cut by 4 bases and J by 5 bases, with 15 bases left in between. Germline values: CDR1 SGHTA, CDR2 FQGNSA. The CDR3 is 15 amino acids. The CDR3 is CASSSGLDFYQPQHF. DNA for the CDR3: TGTGCCAGCAGCTCTGGACTCGACTTCTATCAGCCCCAGCATTTT.

The chain links TRBV5-1 to TRBJ2-5; maybe TRBD1 (5 bases). This CDR3 spans 16 amino acids. Trimming stripped 2 bases from V and 1 base from J, with 15 bases between. The germline gives CDR1 SGHRS, CDR2 YFSETQ. The CDR3 protein is CASSFFSQGFQETQYF. Written as DNA, the CDR3 is TGCGCCAGCAGCTTTTTCTCCCAGGGTTTCCAAGAGACCCAGTACTTC.

The chain links TRBV6-5 to TRBJ1-1, with 8 positions matching TRBD1. Germline CDR1 is MNHEY and CDR2 is SVGAGI. The CDR3 has 14 amino acids. V trimming: 7 bases; J trimming: 10 bases; junction bases outside the gene matches: 14. CDR3 coding DNA: TGTGCCAGCAACGAAGCAACAGGGGGTGCCGGAGCTTTCTTT. This gives the protein CASNEATGGAGAFF.

The V call is TRBV9, the J call TRBJ2-7; TRBD2 agrees at 7 bases. This CDR3 is built from 15 residues. Germline V lookup: CDR1 SGDLS, CDR2 YYNGEE. V was clipped by 3 bases and J by 5 bases; unmatched bases: 11. CDR3 region: CASSALDGRLNEQYF. The CDR3 DNA sequence: TGTGCCAGCAGCGCCCTTGACGGGAGGTTAAACGAGCAGTACTTC.

The chain combines TRBV6-5 with TRBJ1-2; 9 bases match TRBD1. V lost 6 bases and J lost 4; bases outside the gene matches: 6. CDR1 is MNHEY, CDR2 SVGAGI, per germline. The CDR3 is 14 amino acids. The CDR3 bases are TGTGCCAGCAGAGGGACAGGGTTAATCTATGGCTACACCTTC. This encodes CASRGTGLIYGYTF.

This chain uses TRBV7-2 with TRBJ1-1; 7 positions match TRBD1. CDR1 is SGHTA and CDR2 is FQGNSA in the germline V gene. This CDR3 spans 15 amino acids. The ends lost 4 bases at V and 1 base at J; junction bases unmatched: 6. The CDR3 is CASSWNSGGNTEAFF. Written as DNA, the CDR3 is TGTGCCAGCAGCTGGAACTCAGGGGGGAACACTGAAGCTTTCTTT. The full variable domain, with the rest looked up from reference TRBV7-2 and TRBJ1-1, is GAGVSQSPSNKVTEKGKDVELRCDPISGHTALYWYRQSLGQGLEFLIYFQGNSAPDKSGLPSDRFSAERTGGSVSTLTIQRTQQEDSAVYLCASSWNSGGNTEAFFGQGTRLTVV.

V is TRBV19 and J is TRBJ1-1, with 10 bases aligning to TRBD1. The germline gives CDR1 LNHDA, CDR2 SQIVND (reference sequence). This CDR3 is built from 15 residues. The J segment lost 5 bases and the V segment lost 5 bases, leaving 8 bases of the junction unmatched. The CDR3 reads CASSVGTGVDTEAFF. In DNA form, the CDR3 reads TGTGCCAGTAGTGTCGGGACAGGGGTAGATACTGAAGCTTTCTTT.